Below, 2 T cell receptor beta chains from the same sample are listed, as sequenced in a study of human T cells and chemical hapten exposure (dated by TCRdb to the early 2020s). The library was made by RACE. For sequencing, a NextSeq 500 was employed. Using fastp at Q25 and MiXCR, TCRdb reprocessed the public reads and kept productive beta chains. Rows matching on CDR3 protein sequence are summarized as one entry with the most common DNA and genes. The table for this sample lists around 99,000 distinct CDR3 sequences; roughly an eighth of them were counted only once. The top ten clonotypes cover around 2.2% of the sample. Sample time point, as interpreted from the label and publication: patch test 1, 2 weeks after DPC sensitization. Reading the label with the study, this specimen's treatment or condition is: therapeutic diphenylcyclopropenone sensitization with weekly scalp DPC. Sequencing was performed on whole blood, taken in connection with sensitization to the hapten diphenylcyclopropenone (DPC). The receptors stem from a woman between 40 and 55 years old with alopecia areata. Some clones in this sample may be carry-over from other donors' samples.

This clonotype was counted a few times. The V gene is TRBV7-8, the J gene TRBJ2-1; D unclear. The CDR3 sequence is 16 residues long. V was clipped by 5 bases and J by 5 bases, with 19 bases between them. Per germline, CDR1 SGHVS and CDR2 FQNEAQ. The CDR3, as DNA: TGTGCCAGCAGCCGACCACGTATTCAGGCCCACAATGAGCAGTTCTTC. This codes for CASSRPRIQAHNEQFF.

This clonotype has at least ten counts. This chain links TRBV6-1 with TRBJ2-1; 10 bases match TRBD1. The CDR3 runs to 14 residues. CDR1 MNHNS and CDR2 SASEGT come from the germline V gene. Unmatched junction bases numbered 1, after V lost 4 bases and J lost 4 bases. The CDR3 DNA reads TGTGCCAGCAGTGGGGACAGGGGTTACAATGAGCAGTTCTTC. This encodes CASSGDRGYNEQFF.